The following is a T cell receptor (beta chain) sequence with its context. Its antigen remains unidentified. No much larger clonotype is one base removed from it; base qualities were not supplied. The trial excluded patients who had a history of autoimmune disease or who were on systemic immunosuppression. Peripheral blood for TCR sequencing was collected from all dose cohorts at baseline, on cycle 4 day 1, and on cycle 7 day 1. Samples were obtained from an open-label, multicenter, first-in-human phase I dose-escalation trial of ivuxolimab. Adults with locally advanced or metastatic melanoma, renal cell carcinoma, hepatocellular carcinoma or head and neck squamous cell carcinoma were enrolled in the trial. Before TCR sequencing, CD4+ T cells and CD8+ T cells were sorted from peripheral blood as separate populations. This sample is drawn from a study of OX40 agonist ivuxolimab in advanced cancers. Background for the entire study: The costimulatory receptor OX40 (CD134) was targeted by ivuxolimab, a fully human IgG2 agonistic monoclonal antibody. Intravenous ivuxolimab was administered to patients every 2 weeks at six dose levels: 0.01, 0.1, 0.3, 1.5, 3 and 10 mg/kg. Of the roughly 52 dose-escalation patients, hepatocellular carcinoma was present in around 20, melanoma in approximately 15, renal cell carcinoma in 9 and head and neck cancer in 9. In the dose-escalation cohort, around 80% of patients were male, and the mean age was roughly 60 years with a range of roughly 20 to 80. Patients were allowed to have had prior anti-PD-1, anti-PD-L1 or anti-CTLA-4 therapy, and approximately 43% of the dose-escalation patients had previously received checkpoint inhibitors. Three dose-escalation patients achieved partial responses, one with hepatocellular carcinoma and two with cutaneous melanoma. Peripheral TCRbeta sequencing aimed to test whether ivuxolimab altered TCR sequence diversity and caused clonal T-cell expansion. The monotherapy dose-escalation portion (N = 52 patients) of the phase I ivuxolimab trial is reported in the paper. On the study overall, not on this receptor specifically: Low levels of normalized T-cell clonal expansion were also seen in some patients who did not respond. At doses from 0.1 to 3.0 mg/kg, clonal expansion was seen in both CD4+ and CD8+ blood T cells between baseline and week 6. Which antigens the clonally expanded peripheral T cells were specific for was not determined. In the 0.1-3.0 mg/kg groups, partial responders had among the lowest normalized peripheral clonal expansion, particularly in CD8+ T cells. On average, CD8+ T cells showed more expanded clones than CD4+ T cells after ivuxolimab.

The V end loses 6 bases and the J end loses 1 base, and a stretch of 9 bases separates them. From its cysteine to its phenylalanine, the CDR3 spans 14 amino acids. Just CDR3 DNA is preserved here, 42 bases in frame from base 1. CDR1 and CDR2, per the germline V gene, are SNHLY and FYNNEI. To sequence the TCRbeta CDR3 region, genomic DNA was isolated from the sorted cells. The immunoSEQ Assay was used for sequencing of TCRbeta CDR3 regions. TCRdb re-hosts the immuneACCESS table, in-frame sequences only. Its copies lack some clones; in the studies checked, an unresolved V gene accounts for under half of them, and the cause for the rest is not known. The sample profile shows around 50,000 clones; about 88% of them were found once. The biggest ten clones account for about 0.58% of the sample.

The rearranged chain carries TRBV2 and TRBJ2-2; the D gene identity is not certain. The input for sequencing was CD4+ or CD8+ T cells sorted from blood, taken in a trial of the OX40 agonist ivuxolimab. The receptor's source is an adult with an advanced solid tumor such as melanoma, head and neck, liver or kidney cancer. The DNA reads TGTGCCAGCAGCGACTTATTGAACACCGGGGAGCTGTTTTTT. It translates to CASSDLLNTGELFF.